The 28 T cell receptor beta chains in this list originate from one sample, sequenced in a study of T-cell memory formation after mild COVID-19. TCRdb processed the 5' RACE reads anew with MiXCR; each CDR3 protein has one entry. Altogether some 180,000 distinct CDR3 sequences are present, over 10% being singletons, with the ten largest covering roughly 3.4%. Sequencing input: PBMCs or a T cell subset sorted from them (not recorded which). The receptors originated from a man aged 18 to 29 who had mild COVID-19 (a few samples of this study predate the infection). Cell type and time point are not known.

The rearrangement uses TRBV12-3 or TRBV12-4 and TRBJ1-5; D is uncertain. Trimming cost V 9 bases and J 0 bases, with 18 bases left between them. This CDR3 has 16 amino acids. The CDR3 DNA reads as TGTGCCAGGCACGTTATGGACGGTTATAGCAATCAGCCCCAGCATTTT. The encoded protein is CARHVMDGYSNQPQHF.

CDR3 sequence: CASQYPSTDTQYF. The CDR3 nucleotides read TGTGCCAGCCAGTACCCTAGCACAGATACGCAGTATTTT. The J gene is TRBJ2-3, the V gene TRBV2; D gene uncertain. Germline CDR1 reads SNHLY; CDR2 reads FYNNEI. The CDR3 contains 13 residues. Trimming pared 8 bases from V and 0 bases from J, leaving 9 bases between.

The rearrangement uses TRBV7-9 and TRBJ1-2; D ambiguous. Germline values: CDR1 SEHNR, CDR2 FQNEAQ (reference sequence). V was clipped by 6 bases and J by 2 bases, with 10 bases between them. The CDR3 length is 13 residues. CDR3 amino acids: CASRPDRNYGYTF. The CDR3 nucleotides read TGTGCCAGCAGGCCGGACCGCAACTATGGCTACACCTTC.

V is TRBV5-1 and J is TRBJ2-1; D possibly corresponds to TRBD1 (6 bases). This CDR3 has 13 residues. Deletions cut 4 bases from V and 6 bases from J, with 11 bases between. The V gene's germline CDR1 is SGHRS and CDR2 YFSETQ. This CDR3 is CASSGGQLNEQFF. The CDR3 nucleotides read TGCGCCAGCAGCGGGGGACAACTCAATGAGCAGTTCTTC.

This clonotype was found many times. V usage is TRBV9 and J usage is TRBJ2-2; 10 bases match TRBD2. This CDR3 is 15 amino acids long. Trimming at V came to 0 bases and at J to 10 bases, leaving 6 bases not matched to a gene. Germline V gives CDR1 SGDLS, CDR2 YYNGEE. The CDR3 sequence: CASSVVASGGKELFF. DNA for the CDR3: TGTGCCAGCAGCGTAGTGGCTAGCGGGGGCAAGGAGCTGTTTTTT. Full variable domain (outside the CDR3, taken from reference TRBV9 and TRBJ2-2): DSGVTQTPKHLITATGQRVTLRCSPRSGDLSVYWYQQSLDQGLQFLIQYYNGEERAKGNILERFSAQQFPDLHSELNLSSLELGDSALYFCASSVVASGGKELFFGEGSRLTVL.

This clonotype was counted once. This chain joins TRBV7-9 and TRBJ1-3, with TRBD1 as a possible D gene (5 bases). The CDR3 has 13 amino acids. Germline V CDR1 and CDR2: SEHNR, FQNEAQ (reference sequence). V gave up 5 bases and J gave up 5 bases, with 10 bases separating them. The CDR3 is CASSMGRRNTIYF. CDR3 nucleotide sequence: TGTGCCAGCAGCATGGGACGTAGAAACACCATATATTTT.

The chain joins TRBV6-6 to TRBJ1-6, with unresolved D. Germline assignment: CDR1 MNHNY and CDR2 SVGAGI (reference sequence). The CDR3 is made up of 13 amino acids. The germline V and J ends were trimmed by 2 bases and 8 bases, with 7 bases remaining between them. CDR3 loop: CASSYGSHSPLHF. As DNA, the CDR3 is TGTGCCAGCAGTTACGGGTCCCATTCACCCCTCCACTTT.

The chain carries TRBV5-1 and TRBJ1-2; TRBD1 agrees at 10 bases. Germline V gene data show CDR1 as SGHRS and CDR2 as YFSETQ. With 6 bases clipped from V and 3 bases from J, the junction kept 2 bases outside the gene matches. The CDR3 has 13 amino acids. The CDR3 loop reads CASTTGGDYGYTF. CDR3 DNA sequence: TGCGCCAGCACGACAGGGGGCGACTATGGCTACACCTTC.

This clonotype was counted between two and nine times. The V gene is TRBV5-1, the J gene TRBJ2-1; 9 bases fit TRBD2. In germline, CDR1 is SGHRS, CDR2 YFSETQ. The CDR3 totals 14 residues. V lost 4 bases to trimming and J lost 6 bases; unmatched junction nucleotides: 5. The CDR3 sequence: CASSGGGASNEQFF. The CDR3 region has the DNA TGCGCCAGCAGCGGCGGGGGGGCATCCAATGAGCAGTTCTTC.

V and J are TRBV28 and TRBJ2-7; D not resolved. Deletions cut 6 bases from V and 2 bases from J, with 14 bases between. The CDR3 is made up of 14 amino acids. Germline-derived CDR1 and CDR2 are MDHEN and SYDVKM. Written as DNA, the CDR3 is TGTGCCAGCAGCCGCTTTCTGACCCCCTACGAGCAGTACGTC. It encodes CASSRFLTPYEQYV.

The CDR3 coding sequence is TGCAGTGCTAGTCCAGCCACAGATACGCAGTATTTT. Residues: CSASPATDTQYF. The gene calls are TRBV20-1 and TRBJ2-3; D uncertain. The germline V gene encodes CDR1 DFQATT and CDR2 SNEGSKA (reference sequence). V shed 3 bases and J shed 2 bases, with 6 bases lying between them. The CDR3 length is 12 residues.

This clonotype was seen only a few times. The rearrangement uses TRBV15 and TRBJ2-2; D tentatively reads TRBD1 or TRBD2 (5 bases each). From germline, CDR1 is LNHNV and CDR2 YYDKDF (reference sequence). The V end was cut by 5 bases, the J end by 6 bases, with 13 bases between. The CDR3 totals 14 residues. The CDR3 spells CATSEGLGAGELFF. The CDR3 coding sequence is TGTGCCACCAGCGAGGGGTTGGGCGCCGGGGAGCTGTTTTTT.

The rearrangement uses TRBV11-1 and TRBJ2-5, with D perhaps given as TRBD1 or TRBD2 (5 bases each). V was trimmed by 5 bases and J by 2 bases, leaving 15 bases between them. The CDR3 runs 15 residues. CDR1 is SGHAT, CDR2 FQDESV, per germline (reference sequence). The chain's CDR3 is CASSARGKGQETQYF. DNA for the CDR3: TGTGCCAGCAGCGCCCGGGGCAAAGGGCAAGAGACCCAGTACTTC.

This chain joins TRBV28 and TRBJ2-5; D remains unclear. Trimming cost V 5 bases and J 2 bases, with 21 bases left between them. Germline V gene data show CDR1 as MDHEN and CDR2 as SYDVKM. This CDR3 comprises 17 residues. The CDR3 reads CASSLGRDGTAQETQYF. Written as DNA, the CDR3 is TGTGCCAGCAGTCTAGGAAGGGATGGAACCGCTCAAGAGACCCAGTACTTC.

For the CDR3, the DNA is TGTGCCTGGAGTGTACAGGGGACACGGAATCAGCCCCAGCATTTT. Protein product: CAWSVQGTRNQPQHF. The V gene is TRBV30, the J gene TRBJ1-5; 7 bases map to TRBD1. The CDR3 has 15 residues. The J segment lost 4 bases and the V segment lost 0 bases, leaving 6 bases of the junction unmatched. Germline assignment: CDR1 GTSNPN and CDR2 SVGIG (reference sequence).

There are many counts of this clonotype. The chain combines TRBV5-6 with TRBJ2-1; D perhaps matches TRBD2 (6 bases). This CDR3 is built from 11 residues. Trimming took 3 bases from V and 9 from J, leaving 7 bases between them. Germline-derived CDR1 and CDR2 are SGHDT and YYEEEE. CDR3 DNA: TGTGCCAGCAGCTACGGGGGTGAGCAGTTCTTC. Encoded protein: CASSYGGEQFF.

The V gene is TRBV3-1, the J gene TRBJ1-2; TRBD1 aligns across 8 bases. Unmatched junction bases numbered 5, after V lost 7 bases and J lost 7 bases. The germline CDR1 and CDR2 sequences are LGHDT and YNNKEL (reference sequence). The CDR3 covers 12 residues. CDR3 residues: CASNLQGGGYTF. In nucleotides, the CDR3 is TGTGCCAGCAACCTACAGGGGGGTGGCTACACCTTC.

The chain recombines TRBV7-3 with TRBJ2-5, with D tentatively TRBD2 (6 bases). Germline assignment: CDR1 SGHTA and CDR2 FQGTGA. Trimming removed 5 bases at V and 1 base at J, with 14 bases between. There are 15 residues in the CDR3. CDR3 in DNA: TGTGCCAGCAGCCTCTCTGCGGGGAGCCAAGAGACCCAGTACTTC. It translates to CASSLSAGSQETQYF.

This clonotype was seen a few times. The chain couples TRBV6-6 to TRBJ2-3; 8 bases are shared with TRBD1. The CDR3 is made up of 15 amino acids. V lost 2 bases to trimming and J lost 6 bases; unmatched junction nucleotides: 7. Germline loops: CDR1 MNHNY, CDR2 SVGAGI (reference sequence). The DNA for the CDR3 is TGTGCCAGCAGTTACCGGTCCAGGGGGCGGGATACGCAGTATTTT. It codes for CASSYRSRGRDTQYF.

The CDR3 sequence is CASSTSGARDEQFF. For the CDR3, the DNA is TGTGCCAGCAGTACTAGCGGGGCTCGCGATGAGCAGTTCTTC. V and J are TRBV7-3 and TRBJ2-1; TRBD2 matches 10 bases. In germline, CDR1 is SGHTA, CDR2 FQGTGA. Germline trimming cut 6 bases from V and 8 bases from J; bases unmatched to any gene: 7. The CDR3 runs to 14 residues.

This clonotype was counted a few times. The chain is built from TRBV7-8 and TRBJ1-5; the match to TRBD1 covers 7 bases. Germline V lookup: CDR1 SGHVS, CDR2 FQNEAQ. V shed 5 bases, J shed 2 bases, and the junction held 9 bases outside the gene matches. This CDR3 has 16 residues. This chain's CDR3 is CASSITGVTGNQPQHF. In nucleotides, the CDR3 is TGTGCCAGCAGCATCACAGGGGTCACGGGCAATCAGCCCCAGCATTTT.

This clonotype was observed a few times. V is TRBV7-2 and J is TRBJ2-3, with TRBD2 as a possible D gene (5 bases). The germline V and J ends were trimmed by 5 bases and 0 bases, with 12 bases remaining between them. The CDR3 covers 15 residues. The germline gives CDR1 SGHTA, CDR2 FQGNSA. DNA for the CDR3: TGTGCCAGCAGCCTTTCTAGCAGTAGCACAGATACGCAGTATTTT. This codes for CASSLSSSSTDTQYF.

The chain carries TRBV25-1 and TRBJ2-5; a weak D match, TRBD2 (6 bases). The germline gives CDR1 MGHDK, CDR2 SYGVNS. V gave up 2 bases and J gave up 5 bases, with 12 bases separating them. The CDR3 spans 14 residues. The CDR3 sequence: CASSEVGGFETQYF. CDR3 coding DNA: TGTGCCAGCAGTGAAGTTGGGGGGTTCGAGACCCAGTACTTC. Full variable domain (remainder filled in from reference TRBV25-1 and TRBJ2-5): EADIYQTPRYLVIGTGKKITLECSQTMGHDKMYWYQQDPGMELHLIHYSYGVNSTEKGDLSSESTVSRIRTEHFPLTLESARPSHTSQYLCASSEVGGFETQYFGPGTRLLVL.

This clonotype has ten or more counts. The chain links TRBV5-1 to TRBJ2-7, with D perhaps TRBD1 (5 bases). Germline assignment: CDR1 SGHRS and CDR2 YFSETQ. V lost 0 bases, J lost 1 base, and 5 bases lay in between. The CDR3 consists of 13 residues. CDR3 in DNA: TGCGCCAGCAGCTTGGACAGGTCCTACGAGCAGTACGTC. Its protein is CASSLDRSYEQYV.

In DNA, the CDR3 is TGTGCCAGCAGTGCGGGACGGATGAACACTGAAGCTTTCTTT. Its protein is CASSAGRMNTEAFF. The chain is built from TRBV6-2 or TRBV6-3 and TRBJ1-1; D is possibly TRBD1 (5 bases). In germline, CDR1 is MNHEY, CDR2 SVGEGT. Trimming cost V 5 bases and J 0 bases, with 10 bases left between them. This CDR3 contains 14 residues.

In its sample, this clonotype was seen many times. The chain links TRBV10-2 to TRBJ2-7; D gene unclear. The CDR3 has 12 amino acids. Germline CDR1 is WSHSY and CDR2 is SAAADI. V shed 7 bases and J shed 0 bases, with 7 bases lying between them. Here the CDR3 reads CASTHNSYEQYF. The CDR3 DNA sequence: TGCGCCAGCACGCACAACTCCTACGAGCAGTACTTC.

V and J are TRBV5-1 and TRBJ1-5, with a tentative D call TRBD1 (5 bases). The CDR3 covers 16 residues. V was shortened by 0 bases and J by 3 bases, with 13 bases between the two germline ends. The germline gives CDR1 SGHRS, CDR2 YFSETQ. The CDR3 loop reads CASSLGIGGYNQPQHF. CDR3 nucleotides: TGCGCCAGCAGCTTGGGTATCGGGGGGTACAATCAGCCCCAGCATTTT.

This clonotype was seen a handful of times. This chain connects TRBV5-1 to TRBJ2-1; 14 nucleotides align to TRBD2. The CDR3 length is 17 residues. V shed 0 bases, J shed 2 bases, and the junction held 1 base outside the gene matches. Germline assignment: CDR1 SGHRS and CDR2 YFSETQ. The CDR3 reads CASSLGTSGGPYNEQFF. DNA of the CDR3: TGCGCCAGCAGCTTGGGGACTAGCGGGGGGCCCTACAATGAGCAGTTCTTC.